This TCR beta chain was observed in a study of CD8+ T cells in alopecia areata. In the study overall: Tofacitinib continued for 6 to 18 months and was then withheld for 6 months. Study-wide results and limits: Possibly because of HLA-related factors, TCR sharing was less clear across patients than in mice.

As regards this clone: Its antigen is not identified.

Peripheral blood, together with lesional scalp punch biopsies, was collected from alopecia areata patients. Sequencing used cDNA as its template, made by extracting RNA and reverse transcribing it. The protocol was immunoSEQ multiplex PCR, while the TCRdb copy is restricted to in-frame clones and leaves out a portion. The sample shows 120,000 to 150,000 clones, roughly 50% of them seen only once. CDR1 is KGHSH and CDR2 is LQKENI in the germline V gene. V was cut by 3 bases and J by 0 bases, with 8 bases left in between. There are 14 residues in the CDR3. The sequencing input was CD4+ T cells sorted from blood. This TCR derives from a human donor with alopecia areata. V usage is TRBV18 and J usage is TRBJ1-1, with D unclear. The CDR3 loop is CASSPAALNTEAFF. CDR3 nucleotide sequence: TGTGCCAGCTCACCGGCCGCACTGAACACTGAAGCTTTCTTT.